Described below is a single TCR beta chain sequence and its context. Profiling relied on immunoSEQ multiplex PCR, and the TCRdb table lists in-frame clones only, not all of them. Among approximately 60,000 clones listed, about 90% were seen once. The data stem from a study of T cell changes during pregnancy in multiple sclerosis. V gave up 6 bases and J gave up 7 bases; unmatched junction bases: 12. The CDR3 is made up of 15 amino acids. Germline CDR1 is LNHDA and CDR2 is SQIVND (reference sequence). The genes are TRBV19 and TRBJ1-2, with 9 nucleotides matching TRBD1. Sequences were derived from peripheral blood, sampled in the third trimester of pregnancy. The receptor was isolated from a female donor in good health, enrolled as a control in a pregnancy study. The chain's CDR3 is CASRLGTGWEAGYTF. The CDR3 bases are TGTGCCAGTAGACTCGGGACAGGGTGGGAAGCTGGCTACACCTTC.